The 25 T cell receptor beta chains below were found in one sample sequenced in a study of T cell responses to AZD1222 COVID-19 vaccine. Assay used: immunoSEQ multiplex PCR; TCRdb lists only in-frame clones, some missing. The repertoire holds fewer than 200,000 clones, with 90% as singletons. The sample consisted of peripheral blood, taken on day 0 of AZD1222 vaccination. The receptor set was obtained from an adult in good health.

This chain joins TRBV4-1 and TRBJ2-2, with 9 bases lining up with TRBD1. With V trimmed by 5 bases and J by 2 bases, 3 bases remained unmatched. The CDR3 has 15 amino acids. CDR1 MGHRA and CDR2 YSYEKL come from the germline V gene. The DNA of the CDR3 is TGCGCCAGCAGCAAGGACAGGGGAAACACCGGGGAGCTGTTTTTT. This encodes CASSKDRGNTGELFF.

The chain recombines TRBV7-2 with TRBJ1-5; 7 bases fit TRBD1. The CDR3 is 16 residues long. CDR1 is SGHTA, CDR2 FQGNSA, per germline. After removal of 5 bases from V and 0 bases from J, the junction contained 7 bases not matched to a gene. This chain's CDR3 is CASSEQTGYSNQPQHF. The CDR3 DNA sequence: TGTGCCAGCAGCGAGCAGACAGGGTATAGCAATCAGCCCCAGCATTTT. The whole variable domain, filled in from reference TRBV7-2 and TRBJ1-5, reads GAGVSQSPSNKVTEKGKDVELRCDPISGHTALYWYRQSLGQGLEFLIYFQGNSAPDKSGLPSDRFSAERTGGSVSTLTIQRTQQEDSAVYLCASSEQTGYSNQPQHFGDGTRLSIL.

This rearrangement joins TRBV29-1 to TRBJ2-1; the match to TRBD2 covers 10 bases. V was pared by 0 bases and J by 4 bases, with 12 bases of the junction left unmatched. Germline V gene lookup returns CDR1 SQVTM and CDR2 ANQGSEA. The CDR3 is made up of 18 amino acids. The CDR3 is CSVEDRLAGDVRYNEQFF. The CDR3 nucleotides read TGCAGCGTTGAAGATAGGCTAGCGGGAGACGTTAGGTACAATGAGCAGTTCTTC.

This chain uses TRBV3-1 (or the pseudogene TRBV3-2) with TRBJ2-1, with D tentatively TRBD2 (5 bases). With 7 bases removed from V and 0 bases from J, the gap between germline ends came to 10 bases. The CDR3 runs 14 residues. CDR1 LGHDT and CDR2 YNNKEL come from the germline V gene (reference sequence). DNA for the CDR3: TGTGCCAGCACCTGGGAGAGCTCCTACAATGAGCAGTTCTTC. Residues: CASTWESSYNEQFF.

V and J are TRBV30 and TRBJ2-7, with 10 bases aligning to TRBD2. The CDR3 consists of 15 residues. The V segment lost 4 bases and the J segment 6 bases; nucleotides outside the gene matches: 12. The germline V gene encodes CDR1 GTSNPN and CDR2 SVGIG (reference sequence). The CDR3, as DNA: TGTGCCTGGACGCCAATAGGGACTAGCGTAGGCGAGCAGTACTTC. It is translated as CAWTPIGTSVGEQYF.

The chain is built from TRBV28 and TRBJ1-2, with unresolved D. V lost 4 bases and J 4 bases, leaving 13 bases between the germline ends. The length of the CDR3 is 14 residues. CDR1 is MDHEN and CDR2 is SYDVKM in the germline V gene. DNA for the CDR3: TGTGCCAGCAGTTGGAGAGTCGGACCCTATGGCTACACCTTC. Its protein is CASSWRVGPYGYTF.

This sequence joins TRBV24-1 and TRBJ2-3, with TRBD2 matching over 9 bases. The CDR3 contains 16 residues. Germline V gene data show CDR1 as KGHDR and CDR2 as SFDVKD. V dropped 2 bases and J dropped 4; count of bases not matched to a gene: 6. CDR3 amino acids: CATSDSVAGDSDTQYF. The CDR3 coding sequence is TGTGCCACCAGTGATTCAGTAGCGGGAGATTCAGATACGCAGTATTTT.

The chain combines TRBV28 with TRBJ1-3; D is unclear. Germline V gene lookup returns CDR1 MDHEN and CDR2 SYDVKM. Trimming removed 2 bases from V and 4 bases from J, with 3 bases in between. The CDR3 extends over 12 amino acids. CDR3 in DNA: TGTGCCAGCAGTTTAAACGGAAACACCATATATTTT. This encodes CASSLNGNTIYF.

V gene TRBV6-6 combines with J gene TRBJ2-7; TRBD2 aligns across 12 bases. This CDR3 spans 15 amino acids. In germline, CDR1 is MNHNY, CDR2 SVGAGI (reference sequence). V shed 5 bases, J shed 5 bases, and the junction held 7 bases outside the gene matches. In DNA, the CDR3 is TGTGCCAGCAGTCACGGACTAGCGGGATCCAACGAGCAGTACTTC. This codes for CASSHGLAGSNEQYF.

This clone was seen more than once but under ten times. The V gene is TRBV30, the J gene TRBJ1-6; D might be TRBD1 (5 bases). The CDR3 has 14 amino acids. The germline V gene has CDR1 GTSNPN and CDR2 SVGIG (reference sequence). V was pared by 4 bases and J by 7 bases, with 14 bases between. The CDR3 loop is CAWTGAGPNSPLHF. In DNA, the CDR3 is TGTGCCTGGACGGGAGCGGGACCCAATTCACCCCTCCACTTT.

This chain joins TRBV6-5 and TRBJ1-3; D is possibly TRBD1 (6 bases). Between the trimmed V and J ends, which lost 7 bases and 1 base, there was a span of 11 bases. This CDR3 is built from 14 residues. Per germline, CDR1 MNHEY and CDR2 SVGAGI. The CDR3, as DNA: TGTGCCAGCACGTTCACAGGGTCTGGAAACACCATATATTTT. Its protein is CASTFTGSGNTIYF.

The chain's CDR3 is CASTLTRPDRGAYEQYF. DNA of the CDR3: TGTGCCAGCACCTTGACACGTCCTGACAGGGGGGCCTACGAGCAGTACTTC. The rearrangement links TRBV7-9 to TRBJ2-7, with TRBD1 matching over 9 bases. Trimming cost V 7 bases and J 2 bases; bases outside gene matches: 15. CDR1 SEHNR and CDR2 FQNEAQ come from the germline V gene (reference sequence). The CDR3 loop spans 17 amino acids.

The chain is built from TRBV6-5 and TRBJ2-2; D might be TRBD2 (6 bases). There are 12 residues in the CDR3. V lost 8 bases and J 8 bases, leaving 12 bases between the germline ends. The germline V gene encodes CDR1 MNHEY and CDR2 SVGAGI. The CDR3 sequence: CASEEGSGELFF. CDR3 in DNA: TGTGCCAGCGAGGAGGGGTCGGGGGAGCTGTTTTTT.

This clone showed up just a few times. The chain links TRBV19 to TRBJ2-3; TRBD1 aligns across 8 bases. Germline V CDR1 and CDR2: LNHDA, SQIVND (reference sequence). Trimming removed 8 bases from V and 4 bases from J; junction bases left unmatched: 11. This CDR3 has 15 residues. CDR3 sequence reads: CASHPPGGEADTQYF. As DNA, the CDR3 is TGTGCCAGTCATCCCCCAGGGGGCGAGGCAGATACGCAGTATTTT.

Only one count was recorded for this clone. The chain carries TRBV3-1 (or the pseudogene TRBV3-2) and TRBJ2-6; either TRBD1 or TRBD2 may fit D (5 bases each). V lost 4 bases, J lost 2 bases, and 12 bases lay in between. Germline loops: CDR1 LGHDT, CDR2 YNNKEL (reference sequence). This CDR3 spans 16 amino acids. CDR3 coding DNA: TGTGCCAGCAGCCGAGATGGGGGAGCTGGGGCCAACGTCCTGACTTTC. Its translation is CASSRDGGAGANVLTF.

In its sample, this clone was seen once. The chain uses TRBV7-2 and TRBJ2-1, with 8 bases aligning to TRBD2. The CDR3 covers 14 residues. Germline V lookup: CDR1 SGHTA, CDR2 FQGNSA. J was trimmed by 7 bases and V by 2 bases; bases with no gene match: 4. The CDR3 bases are TGTGCCAGCAGCTTATCACCTAGCGGGAATGAGCAGTTCTTC. Residues: CASSLSPSGNEQFF.

The chain uses TRBV18 and TRBJ1-4; TRBD1 aligns across 7 bases. J was trimmed by 7 bases and V by 2 bases; bases with no gene match: 10. This CDR3 is 16 amino acids long. In germline, CDR1 is KGHSH, CDR2 LQKENI. The CDR3 loop is CASSPTLTGWGEKLFF. The CDR3 DNA sequence: TGTGCCAGCTCACCAACCCTGACAGGGTGGGGTGAAAAACTGTTTTTT.

The chain couples TRBV2 to TRBJ1-5; 7 bases line up with TRBD1. Losses at the gene ends were 7 bases for V and 3 bases for J; bases not matched to a gene: 3. There are 13 residues in the CDR3. Germline CDR1 SNHLY, CDR2 FYNNEI. Written as DNA, the CDR3 is TGTGCCAGCAAGGGGACAGCCAATCAGCCCCAGCATTTT. It codes for CASKGTANQPQHF.

The J gene is TRBJ1-2, the V gene TRBV28; TRBD1 agrees at 9 bases. The CDR3 sequence is 16 residues long. The germline V gene has CDR1 MDHEN and CDR2 SYDVKM. Trimming at V came to 3 bases and at J to 7 bases, leaving 12 bases not matched to a gene. The CDR3 spells CASSFRQPGQGTGYTF. The CDR3 DNA is TGTGCCAGCAGTTTCCGTCAACCGGGACAGGGTACTGGCTACACCTTC.

V gene TRBV6-5 combines with J gene TRBJ1-2, with 8 bases aligning to TRBD1. The length of the CDR3 is 12 residues. CDR1 and CDR2 (germline): MNHEY, SVGAGI. V shed 10 bases, J shed 8 bases, and the junction held 9 bases outside the gene matches. CDR3: CAKTGDTEGYTF. DNA for the CDR3: TGTGCCAAGACAGGGGACACCGAGGGCTACACCTTC.

The chain is built from TRBV3-1 (or the pseudogene TRBV3-2) and TRBJ1-2; no firm D call. Trimming shortened V by 0 bases and J by 4 bases, and 9 bases separated the two germline ends. Germline loops: CDR1 LGHDT, CDR2 YNNKEL (reference sequence). This CDR3 contains 14 residues. CDR3 DNA sequence: TGTGCCAGCAGCCAAGAGGCAGGAGGCTATGGCTACACCTTC. The encoded protein is CASSQEAGGYGYTF.

CDR3 region: CASSFGGTSGIASEQFF. The CDR3 DNA follows: TGTGCCAGCAGCTTCGGCGGGACTAGCGGGATAGCAAGTGAGCAGTTCTTC. The chain employs TRBV7-9 and TRBJ2-1; TRBD2 matches 13 bases. Germline assignment: CDR1 SEHNR and CDR2 FQNEAQ (reference sequence). The V and J ends lost 3 bases and 9 bases, in that order; junction bases with no gene match: 11. The CDR3 covers 17 residues.

This chain uses TRBV30 with TRBJ1-1, with TRBD1 as a possible D gene (6 bases). The CDR3 is 12 amino acids. The germline V and J ends were trimmed by 3 bases and 8 bases, with 13 bases remaining between them. Germline CDR1 is GTSNPN and CDR2 is SVGIG (reference sequence). The CDR3 here is CAWSQGDIEAFF. In nucleotides, the CDR3 is TGTGCCTGGAGCCAAGGGGACATAGAAGCTTTCTTT.

The gene calls are TRBV2 and TRBJ1-3; D unresolved. Germline V lookup: CDR1 SNHLY, CDR2 FYNNEI. This CDR3 contains 15 residues. Trimming cost V 3 bases and J 2 bases, with 11 bases left between them. The CDR3 bases are TGTGCCAGCAGTGAGGCCAGAGGACCTGGAAACACCATATATTTT. As protein: CASSEARGPGNTIYF. The whole variable domain, remainder taken from reference TRBV2 and TRBJ1-3, is EPEVTQTPSHQVTQMGQEVILRCVPISNHLYFYWYRQILGQKVEFLVSFYNNEISEKSEIFDDQFSVERPDGSNFTLKIRSTKLEDSAMYFCASSEARGPGNTIYFGEGSWLTVV.

This chain links TRBV6-2 or TRBV6-3 with TRBJ2-7, with TRBD2 matching over 8 bases. V gave up 0 bases and J gave up 0 bases; unmatched junction bases: 4. This CDR3 is built from 16 residues. CDR1 is MNHEY and CDR2 is SVGEGT in the germline V gene. The CDR3 loop reads CASSYSSGRASYEQYF. In nucleotides, the CDR3 is TGTGCCAGCAGTTACTCTTCCGGGAGGGCCTCCTACGAGCAGTACTTC.